The clone carrying this TCR beta chain was counted between two and nine times. The library put unique molecular identifiers onto individual cDNA molecules. One entry per CDR3 protein, called by TCRdb with MiXCR from the RACE reads. The repertoire consists of roughly 100,000 distinct CDR3 sequences, with 9% to 15% occurring once and the leading ten covering about 1.6%. This record belongs to a study of human T cells and chemical hapten exposure. Time point here: pre-sensitization, week 0. As for treatment: therapeutic diphenylcyclopropenone sensitization with weekly scalp DPC. Whole blood that had not been fractionated was the source of extracted total RNA. Germline lookup yields CDR1 SQVTM and CDR2 ANQGSEA. V was clipped by 4 bases and J by 3 bases; unmatched bases: 6. The CDR3 consists of 14 residues.

This sequence was found in a woman aged 50 to 65 with alopecia areata. Some clones in this sample may be carry-over from other donors' samples. The chain couples TRBV29-1 to TRBJ2-1; 7 nucleotides align to TRBD2. The starting material was whole blood, obtained in connection with sensitization to the hapten diphenylcyclopropenone (DPC). This chain's CDR3 is CSVAYQRDYNEQFF. The CDR3 DNA sequence: TGCAGCGTTGCATACCAGCGGGACTACAATGAGCAGTTCTTC.